This passage covers 31 T cell receptor beta chains from one sample sequenced in a study of cytomegalovirus exposure and HLA in healthy donors. The PCR had 60 Vbeta and 13 Jbeta primers. The data were produced by immunoSEQ multiplex PCR, yet TCRdb's version contains in-frame clones alone and is incomplete. The data hold around 150,000 clones, with approximately 79% observed a single time. What was sequenced was PBMCs. The receptors stem from a human donor in good health.

The gene calls are TRBV19 and TRBJ1-6, with 9 bases fitting TRBD1. The CDR3 length is 15 residues. Germline CDR1 and CDR2: LNHDA and SQIVND (reference sequence). The V gene end was trimmed by 6 bases and the J gene end by 6 bases; junction bases not matched to a gene: 6. CDR3 loop: CASRVGQGSNSPLHF. The CDR3, as DNA: TGTGCCAGTAGAGTGGGACAGGGAAGTAATTCACCCCTCCACTTT. Filled out from reference TRBV19 and TRBJ1-6, the complete variable domain reads DGGITQSPKYLFRKEGQNVTLSCEQNLNHDAMYWYRQDPGQGLRLIYYSQIVNDFQKGDIAEGYSVSREKKESFPLTVTSAQKNPTAFYLCASRVGQGSNSPLHFGNGTRLTVT.

This clone was seen just once. This rearrangement joins TRBV11-3 to TRBJ1-1; TRBD1 might be the D (6 bases). The V end was cut by 5 bases, the J end by 7 bases, with 11 bases between. The germline gives CDR1 SGHNT, CDR2 YENEEA. The CDR3 spans 12 residues. The CDR3 loop reads CASSPTGYEAFF. CDR3 coding DNA: TGTGCCAGCAGCCCCACAGGGTATGAAGCTTTCTTT.

The chain recombines TRBV6-1 with TRBJ2-5, with a weak D call TRBD2 (5 bases). Per the germline V gene, CDR1 is MNHNS and CDR2 is SASEGT. CDR3 length: 13 amino acids. The V end lost 7 bases, the J end lost 2 bases, and 11 bases lay between the germline ends. CDR3 amino acids: CASTRTDQETQYF. CDR3 in DNA: TGTGCCAGCACAAGGACTGATCAAGAGACCCAGTACTTC.

In its sample, this clone was seen a few times. V gene TRBV27 combines with J gene TRBJ2-7; D perhaps matches TRBD2 (6 bases). V lost 1 base and J lost 2, with 12 bases in between. CDR1 is MNHEY and CDR2 is SMNVEV in the germline V gene (reference sequence). The CDR3 loop spans 15 amino acids. CDR3 DNA: TGTGCCAGCAGTTTATTGGGGCGGGAAACCTACGAGCAGTACTTC. This codes for CASSLLGRETYEQYF.

This chain uses TRBV4-1 with TRBJ2-7; maybe TRBD2 (6 bases). Trimming shortened V by 3 bases and J by 7 bases, and 16 bases separated the two germline ends. In germline, CDR1 is MGHRA, CDR2 YSYEKL. This CDR3 contains 14 residues. The CDR3 DNA reads as TGCGCCAGCAGCCAGGAGGGACTTGGGGGAGAGCAGTACTTC. This codes for CASSQEGLGGEQYF.

V gene TRBV5-1 combines with J gene TRBJ2-6, with 10 bases matching TRBD1. In germline, CDR1 is SGHRS, CDR2 YFSETQ. The CDR3 totals 17 residues. J gave up 6 bases and V 4 bases, and 10 bases lay outside the gene matches. The CDR3 loop reads CASSPLGQGGMANVLTF. Here the CDR3 DNA reads TGCGCCAGCAGCCCTTTAGGACAGGGGGGTATGGCCAACGTCCTGACTTTC.

The V and J genes are TRBV6-1 and TRBJ1-2; TRBD1 matches 11 bases. Per the germline V gene, CDR1 is MNHNS and CDR2 is SASEGT. The CDR3 is 14 residues long. Trimming removed 4 bases from V and 4 bases from J; junction bases left unmatched: 2. The CDR3 loop is CASSGTGGGYGYTF. The CDR3 DNA follows: TGTGCCAGCAGTGGGACAGGGGGCGGCTATGGCTACACCTTC.

In its sample, this clone was seen once. The chain couples TRBV7-2 to TRBJ2-5; 9 bases are shared with TRBD1. The trim removed 6 bases at V and 5 bases at J, leaving 4 bases unmatched. This CDR3 contains 13 residues. Germline assignment: CDR1 SGHTA and CDR2 FQGNSA. CDR3 loop: CASSQQGAETQYF. For the CDR3, the DNA is TGTGCCAGCAGTCAACAGGGGGCTGAGACCCAGTACTTC.

This chain joins TRBV10-3 and TRBJ1-1; possible D gene TRBD1, 5 bases. In germline, CDR1 is ENHRY, CDR2 SYGVKD. The CDR3 consists of 11 residues. With 6 bases removed from V and 6 bases from J, the gap between germline ends came to 8 bases. CDR3 nucleotide sequence: TGTGCCATCAGGGGGGGTTCTGAAGCTTTCTTT. It yields the protein CAIRGGSEAFF.

This clone was picked up a small number of times. The chain uses TRBV29-1 and TRBJ1-5; 9 bases map to TRBD1. The CDR3 length is 13 residues. Per germline, CDR1 SQVTM and CDR2 ANQGSEA. Unmatched junction bases numbered 4, after V lost 4 bases and J lost 6 bases. This chain's CDR3 is CSVGDRDSQPQHF. CDR3 coding DNA: TGCAGCGTTGGGGACAGGGATAGTCAGCCCCAGCATTTT.

The chain uses TRBV19 and TRBJ1-3; D gene uncertain. This CDR3 has 14 amino acids. Germline lookup yields CDR1 LNHDA and CDR2 SQIVND (reference sequence). V lost 10 bases and J lost 2, with 15 bases in between. The CDR3 nucleotides are TGTGCCACCGGAGGTGCCATCGCTGGAAACACCATATATTTT. It is translated as CATGGAIAGNTIYF.

This chain uses TRBV19 with TRBJ1-5; D is ambiguous. Germline V gives CDR1 LNHDA, CDR2 SQIVND (reference sequence). Trimming removed 2 bases at V and 2 bases at J, with 10 bases between. The CDR3 length is 15 residues. This CDR3 is CASSIRPGGNQPQHF. Here the CDR3 DNA reads TGTGCCAGTAGTATACGGCCGGGTGGCAATCAGCCCCAGCATTTT. The full variable domain, in which reference TRBV19 and TRBJ1-5 provide the parts outside the CDR3, is DGGITQSPKYLFRKEGQNVTLSCEQNLNHDAMYWYRQDPGQGLRLIYYSQIVNDFQKGDIAEGYSVSREKKESFPLTVTSAQKNPTAFYLCASSIRPGGNQPQHFGDGTRLSIL.

The V gene is TRBV7-2, the J gene TRBJ2-3; 7 bases fit TRBD2. Germline V CDR1 and CDR2: SGHTA, FQGNSA. V trimming: 1 base; J trimming: 2 bases; junction bases outside the gene matches: 3. This CDR3 contains 15 residues. CDR3 region: CASSLVAGHTDTQYF. The CDR3 region has the DNA TGTGCCAGCAGCTTAGTAGCGGGTCACACAGATACGCAGTATTTT. Together with reference TRBV7-2 and TRBJ2-3, the CDR3 gives the full variable domain: GAGVSQSPSNKVTEKGKDVELRCDPISGHTALYWYRQSLGQGLEFLIYFQGNSAPDKSGLPSDRFSAERTGGSVSTLTIQRTQQEDSAVYLCASSLVAGHTDTQYFGPGTRLTVL.

V gene TRBV5-4 combines with J gene TRBJ2-5; TRBD1 aligns across 12 bases. The germline CDR1 and CDR2 sequences are SGHNT and YYREEE (reference sequence). The CDR3 totals 17 residues. V was clipped by 0 bases and J by 5 bases; unmatched bases: 8. The CDR3 nucleotides read TGTGCCAGCAGCTTGGCCGGGACAGGGGGCGCCGCCGAGACCCAGTACTTC. It yields the protein CASSLAGTGGAAETQYF.

The rearrangement links TRBV6-6 to TRBJ2-5, with D perhaps TRBD2 (7 bases). The J call may be mistaken, given a closer DNA end match to TRBJ2-7. Per germline, CDR1 MNHNY and CDR2 SVGAGI (reference sequence). This CDR3 spans 13 amino acids. This chain's CDR3 is CATKGGNNYEQYF. CDR3 in DNA: TGTGCCACAAAGGGGGGGAATAACTACGAGCAGTACTTC.

This clone was seen only a few times. The V gene is TRBV5-1, the J gene TRBJ1-4; TRBD1 might be the D (6 bases). V was pared by 5 bases and J by 0 bases, with 8 bases between. CDR1 and CDR2 from the germline V gene are SGHRS and YFSETQ. This CDR3 contains 14 residues. CDR3 sequence: CASRPGATNEKLFF. Here the CDR3 DNA reads TGCGCCAGCAGGCCAGGGGCAACTAATGAAAAACTGTTTTTT.

The V gene is TRBV7-2, the J gene TRBJ1-6; the match to TRBD1 covers 7 bases. Germline trimming cut 5 bases from V and 7 bases from J; bases unmatched to any gene: 14. CDR1 SGHTA and CDR2 FQGNSA come from the germline V gene. The CDR3 has 17 residues. In nucleotides, the CDR3 is TGTGCCAGCAGCCTCCAGCCTGGGGGACAGTACAATTCACCCCTCCACTTT. Its translation: CASSLQPGGQYNSPLHF. The variable domain in full, with the rest retrieved from reference TRBV7-2 and TRBJ1-6, is GAGVSQSPSNKVTEKGKDVELRCDPISGHTALYWYRQSLGQGLEFLIYFQGNSAPDKSGLPSDRFSAERTGGSVSTLTIQRTQQEDSAVYLCASSLQPGGQYNSPLHFGNGTRLTVT.

This clone was detected once. The chain recombines TRBV28 with TRBJ2-6; weak D call: TRBD1 (5 bases). CDR3 size: 17 residues. CDR1 is MDHEN and CDR2 is SYDVKM in the germline V gene. Trimming pared 4 bases from V and 4 bases from J, leaving 17 bases between. Written as DNA, the CDR3 is TGTGCCAGCAGTTCGGGCAGGTGGAACAGGGGGGCCAACGTCCTGACTTTC. Residues: CASSSGRWNRGANVLTF.

The chain uses TRBV7-2 and TRBJ2-7, with D perhaps matching TRBD1 (5 bases). CDR1 and CDR2 from the germline V gene are SGHTA and FQGNSA. The V end lost 4 bases, the J end lost 6 bases, and 19 bases lay between the germline ends. The CDR3 covers 15 residues. In DNA, the CDR3 is TGTGCCAGCAGCTCAGCTCTGGGGCCCGGATTCGAGCAGTACTTC. Encoded protein: CASSSALGPGFEQYF.

The chain couples TRBV5-1 to TRBJ1-2, with 10 bases identical to TRBD1. CDR3 length equals 15 residues. J lost 3 bases, V lost 4 bases, and 6 bases had no gene match. The germline V gene encodes CDR1 SGHRS and CDR2 YFSETQ. CDR3 residues: CASSTRDRGHYGYTF. The CDR3 DNA is TGCGCCAGCAGCACTAGGGACAGGGGACACTATGGCTACACCTTC. Combining the CDR3 with reference TRBV5-1 and TRBJ1-2 gives the whole variable domain KAGVTQTPRYLIKTRGQQVTLSCSPISGHRSVSWYQQTPGQGLQFLFEYFSETQRNKGNFPGRFSGRQFSNSRSEMNVSTLELGDSALYLCASSTRDRGHYGYTFGSGTRLTVV.

This clone was counted a few times. The chain combines TRBV7-2 with TRBJ2-3, with D perhaps TRBD2 (5 bases). This CDR3 contains 14 residues. Germline assignment: CDR1 SGHTA and CDR2 FQGNSA. V lost 5 bases, J lost 2 bases, and 11 bases lay in between. The CDR3 nucleotides are TGTGCCAGCAGCCCCGGACTTATCACAGATACGCAGTATTTT. Its protein is CASSPGLITDTQYF.

The V and J genes are TRBV19 and TRBJ1-5; maybe TRBD1 (6 bases). The CDR3 totals 16 residues. Germline V CDR1 and CDR2: LNHDA, SQIVND (reference sequence). The V end lost 4 bases, the J end lost 3 bases, and 16 bases lay between the germline ends. CDR3 sequence: CASSKGGNRVNQPQHF. Written as DNA, the CDR3 is TGTGCCAGTAGTAAGGGGGGGAACAGGGTCAATCAGCCCCAGCATTTT.

The J gene is TRBJ1-3, the V gene TRBV6-5; possible D gene TRBD1, 5 bases. The germline V gene encodes CDR1 MNHEY and CDR2 SVGAGI. Trimming removed 6 bases from V and 4 bases from J, with 16 bases in between. There are 15 residues in the CDR3. The CDR3 sequence: CASSPPPGLGNTIYF. The CDR3, as DNA: TGTGCCAGCAGCCCCCCTCCGGGACTCGGAAACACCATATATTTT.

This clone was counted only a few times. The chain joins TRBV5-3 to TRBJ2-5, with 7 bases aligning to TRBD2. TRBV5-3 is an ORF, with its function uncertain. V was clipped by 7 bases and J by 1 base; unmatched bases: 10. The CDR3 runs 15 residues. CDR3 coding DNA: TGTGCCAGAGGTCCTGGCGGACTAGGCCAAGAGACCCAGTACTTC. Translating gives CARGPGGLGQETQYF.

The chain is built from TRBV21-1 and TRBJ1-5; TRBD1 was called by the table and not checked on the DNA. TRBV21-1 is reported as a pseudogene. This CDR3 region has 18 residues. The CDR3 coding sequence is TGTGCCAGCAGCAAAAGTATTTTGGCAGGGTTTAGCAATCAGCCCCAGCATTTT. Protein sequence: CASSKSILAGFSNQPQHF.

V usage is TRBV9 and J usage is TRBJ2-2, with 12 bases aligning to TRBD2. CDR1 is SGDLS and CDR2 is YYNGEE in the germline V gene. The CDR3 is made up of 18 amino acids. V lost 0 bases, J lost 4 bases, and 7 bases stayed unmatched. This chain's CDR3 is CASSVALAGGLGTGELFF. CDR3 nucleotides: TGTGCCAGCAGCGTAGCCCTAGCGGGGGGGCTGGGCACCGGGGAGCTGTTTTTT.

This chain uses TRBV28 with TRBJ1-1; TRBD1 agrees at 8 bases. The CDR3 is 15 amino acids. The trim removed 2 bases at V and 3 bases at J, leaving 5 bases unmatched. From germline, CDR1 is MDHEN and CDR2 SYDVKM. CDR3 loop: CASSLTGQGYTEAFF. CDR3 DNA sequence: TGTGCCAGCAGTTTAACAGGACAGGGATACACTGAAGCTTTCTTT.

The V call is TRBV7-2, the J call TRBJ2-3; 9 bases map to TRBD2. V lost 5 bases and J lost 3; bases outside the gene matches: 12. The germline V gene has CDR1 SGHTA and CDR2 FQGNSA. CDR3 length equals 17 residues. CDR3 protein: CASSTERGAGSTDTQYF. In nucleotides, the CDR3 is TGTGCCAGCAGCACAGAGCGGGGGGCGGGAAGTACAGATACGCAGTATTTT. Filled out from reference TRBV7-2 and TRBJ2-3, the complete variable domain reads GAGVSQSPSNKVTEKGKDVELRCDPISGHTALYWYRQSLGQGLEFLIYFQGNSAPDKSGLPSDRFSAERTGGSVSTLTIQRTQQEDSAVYLCASSTERGAGSTDTQYFGPGTRLTVL.

The chain links TRBV18 to TRBJ1-1, with D perhaps TRBD1 (6 bases). Germline CDR1 KGHSH, CDR2 LQKENI. The CDR3 sequence is 16 residues long. Trimming removed 4 bases from V and 0 bases from J, with 15 bases in between. The DNA of the CDR3 is TGTGCCAGCTCACTCCGACAGGTTAGCCTGAACACTGAAGCTTTCTTT. Amino acid sequence: CASSLRQVSLNTEAFF.

This sequence joins TRBV25-1 and TRBJ1-5, with 10 bases fitting TRBD1. The V segment lost 2 bases and the J segment 3 bases; nucleotides outside the gene matches: 4. This CDR3 has 16 amino acids. The V gene's germline CDR1 is MGHDK and CDR2 SYGVNS. The CDR3 DNA follows: TGTGCCAGCAGTGAAGGGACAGGGGCCCTCAATCAGCCCCAGCATTTT. This sequence encodes CASSEGTGALNQPQHF.

V gene TRBV10-1 combines with J gene TRBJ2-1; 13 nucleotides agree with TRBD2. Germline-derived CDR1 and CDR2 are WNHNN and SYGVQD (reference sequence). V was clipped by 0 bases and J by 6 bases; unmatched bases: 2. This CDR3 spans 16 amino acids. Here the CDR3 reads CASSESTSGGPNEQFF. The CDR3 DNA is TGCGCCAGCAGTGAGTCGACTAGCGGGGGGCCCAATGAGCAGTTCTTC.